A selection of T cell receptor beta chains follows, all from one sample in a study of T cell responses to AZD1222 COVID-19 vaccine. Produced via immunoSEQ multiplex PCR; TCRdb's table is partial and in-frame only. The sample holds 150,000 to 200,000 clones, 85% to 95% seen once. The sequenced sample was peripheral blood, obtained on day 0 of AZD1222 vaccination. These receptors originate from an adult in good health. The CDR3 runs from the conserved cysteine through the conserved F or W. The D gene is left open where the match is weak. The size entry is marked missing in some rows and otherwise reads once, few, many or a size class.

>TRBD1|.|TRBJ1-3|TRBV4-2
CASSPQGAEGNTIYF
TGTGCCAGCAGCCCCCAGGGGGCGGAAGGAAACACCATATATTTT
>.|.|TRBJ1-1|TRBV5-5
CASSLEVNFMNTEAFF
TGTGCCAGCAGCTTGGAAGTAAACTTCATGAACACTGAAGCTTTCTTT
>.|once|TRBJ2-5|TRBV11-2
CASSLDPRGAGVQETQYF
TGTGCCAGCAGCTTAGACCCCCGAGGGGCGGGCGTCCAAGAGACCCAGTACTTC
>.|.|TRBJ1-4|TRBV7-6
CASSGGAIPSW
TGTGCCAGCAGCGGGGGGGCAATCCCCAGTTGG
>.|.|TRBJ2-1|TRBV10-3
CAATTTGNEQFF
TGTGCCGCTACTACCACTGGGAATGAGCAGTTCTTC
>.|once|TRBJ1-2|TRBV5-1
CASSSDINYGYTF
TGCGCCAGCAGCTCCGACATTAACTATGGCTACACCTTC
>.|.|TRBJ1-3|TRBV15
CATSRAKKSSGNTIYF
TGTGCCACCAGCAGGGCCAAGAAAAGCTCTGGAAACACCATATATTTT
>.|.|TRBJ1-5|TRBV25-1
CASSRDCIRRTVQPQHF
TGTGCCAGCAGTCGGGACTGCATACGTCGGACGGTACAGCCCCAGCATTTT
>TRBD2|.|TRBJ2-1|TRBV5-1
CASSSSSGTVDEQFF
TGCGCCAGCAGCTCCTCTAGCGGGACGGTGGATGAGCAGTTCTTC
>.|.|TRBJ2-1|TRBV6-5
CASSLRLVALDEQFF
TGTGCCAGCAGTCTGAGACTAGTCGCTTTGGATGAGCAGTTCTTC
>.|.|TRBJ2-1|TRBV11-3
CASSPMGHNEQFF
TGTGCCAGCAGCCCAATGGGACACAATGAGCAGTTCTTC
>.|few|TRBJ1-1|TRBV6-5
CASSPPGRDAFF
TGTGCCAGCAGTCCCCCAGGGAGGGATGCTTTCTTT
>.|.|TRBJ1-4|TRBV4-1
CASSQAGATNEKLFF
TGCGCCAGCAGCCAAGCGGGAGCAACTAATGAAAAACTGTTTTTT
>.|.|TRBJ2-1|TRBV10-1
CASSESAVGGKQFF
TGCGCCAGCAGTGAGTCTGCTGTAGGAGGGAAGCAGTTCTTC
>.|.|TRBJ1-5|TRBV19
CASSMKNGGNQPQHF
TGTGCCAGTAGTATGAAAAACGGGGGCAATCAGCCCCAGCATTTT
>.|.|TRBJ1-6|TRBV6-4
CASSPALNSPLHF
TGTGCCAGCAGCCCTGCCCTTAATTCACCCCTCCACTTT
>.|.|TRBJ1-1|TRBV29-1
CSVENPSGTVGTEAFF
TGCAGCGTTGAAAACCCCTCCGGGACCGTGGGCACTGAAGCTTTCTTT
>.|.|TRBJ1-1|TRBV18
CASSPVSRWGVNTEAFF
TGTGCCAGCTCACCGGTTTCCCGGTGGGGGGTGAACACTGAAGCTTTCTTT
>.|.|TRBJ1-3|TRBV5-1
CASSWGPGGSGNTIYF
TGCGCCAGCAGCTGGGGCCCGGGAGGCTCTGGAAACACCATATATTTT
>TRBD2|.|TRBJ2-1|TRBV5-1
CASSPAAGAGVQGNEQFF
TGCGCCAGCAGCCCCGCCGCTGGAGCGGGAGTCCAGGGGAATGAGCAGTTCTTC
>.|.|TRBJ1-6|TRBV5-6
CASSLAGAPNSPLHF
TGTGCCAGCAGCTTAGCAGGGGCCCCGAATTCACCCCTCCACTTT
>TRBD2|few|TRBJ2-4|TRBV29-1
CSVEGSGRAGLAKNIQYF
TGCAGCGTTGAGGGGAGCGGGAGGGCCGGTCTAGCCAAAAACATTCAGTACTTC
>TRBD2|.|TRBJ2-5|TRBV7-9
CASSLSTSGRARETQYF
TGTGCCAGCAGCTTATCTACTAGCGGGAGGGCGAGAGAGACCCAGTACTTC
>.|.|TRBJ1-5|TRBV9
CASSVSGTVGQPQHF
TGTGCCAGCAGCGTAAGCGGGACCGTTGGACAGCCCCAGCATTTT
>TRBD1|.|TRBJ1-6|TRBV30
CAWKGTADSPLHF
TGTGCCTGGAAGGGGACAGCTGATTCACCCCTCCACTTT
>.|.|TRBJ1-6|TRBV28
CASSSPSPYNSPLHF
TGTGCCAGCAGTTCTCCGAGCCCCTATAATTCACCCCTCCACTTT
>TRBD1|medium-sized|TRBJ1-1|TRBV13
CASSPGRTGLEAFF
TGTGCCAGCAGCCCAGGAAGGACAGGCTTGGAAGCTTTCTTT
>TRBD1|.|TRBJ1-5|TRBV6-1
CASSEASGTGGSQPQHF
TGTGCCAGCAGTGAAGCATCCGGGACAGGGGGTAGTCAGCCCCAGCATTTT
>TRBD2|.|TRBJ2-2|TRBV5-6
CASSYGTGTSGSTGELFF
TGTGCCAGCAGCTACGGCACCGGGACTAGCGGGAGCACCGGGGAGCTGTTTTTT
>.|.|TRBJ1-1|TRBV6-5
CASRSIIGTAEAFF
TGTGCCAGCAGAAGTATCATCGGAACAGCCGAAGCTTTCTTT
>.|once|TRBJ2-1|TRBV12-3/TRBV12-4
CAILPEGYNEQFF
TGTGCCATCCTCCCCGAAGGCTACAATGAGCAGTTCTTC
>TRBD1|.|TRBJ1-4|TRBV9
CASSVEGARGMIWSEKLFF
TGTGCCAGCAGCGTAGAGGGGGCCAGGGGGATGATTTGGAGTGAAAAACTGTTTTTT
>.|.|TRBJ2-1|TRBV13
CASSVVRSEQFF
TGTGCCAGCAGCGTTGTCCGTAGTGAGCAGTTCTTC
>.|once|TRBJ1-6|TRBV4-1
CASSQPTGIGHNSPLHF
TGCGCCAGCAGCCAACCGACGGGGATCGGGCATAATTCACCCCTCCACTTT
>.|.|TRBJ1-6|TRBV19
CASSPENSPLHF
TGTGCCAGTAGTCCAGAAAATTCACCCCTCCACTTT
>.|.|TRBJ2-3|TRBV18
CASSPIPSTDTQYF
TGTGCCAGCTCACCCATCCCTAGCACAGATACGCAGTATTTT
>TRBD2|.|TRBJ2-1|TRBV10-3
CAISEGVAGANEQFF
TGTGCCATCAGTGAGGGGGTAGCGGGAGCAAATGAGCAGTTCTTC
>.|once|TRBJ1-2|TRBV5-1
CASSLGPDNYGYTF
TGCGCCAGCAGCTTGGGGCCAGATAACTATGGCTACACCTTC
>.|.|TRBJ2-1|TRBV10-2
CASSEGGYEQFF
TGCGCCAGCAGTGAGGGTGGGTATGAGCAGTTCTTC
>.|.|TRBJ2-1|TRBV5-1
CASSLEVSYNEQFF
TGCGCCAGCAGCTTGGAGGTCAGTTACAATGAGCAGTTCTTC
>.|.|TRBJ2-1|TRBV10-3
CAISEASAYEQFF
TGTGCCATCAGTGAAGCGTCGGCGTATGAGCAGTTCTTC
>.|.|TRBJ2-1|TRBV6-2/TRBV6-3
CASSYNRNGNEQFF
TGTGCCAGCAGTTACAACAGGAATGGCAATGAGCAGTTCTTC
>.|.|TRBJ1-1|TRBV11-1
CASSVRVNTEAFF
TGTGCCAGCAGCGTCAGGGTGAACACTGAAGCTTTCTTT
>TRBD1|.|TRBJ1-5|TRBV20-1
CSARGQGPQHF
TGCAGTGCTAGGGGACAGGGGCCCCAGCATTTT
>.|.|TRBJ2-2|TRBV15
CATSRTLAGELFF
TGTGCCACCAGCCGGACATTGGCCGGGGAGCTGTTTTTT
>.|.|TRBJ2-1|TRBV27
CASSQGSSYNEQFF
TGTGCCAGCAGTCAGGGGAGCTCCTACAATGAGCAGTTCTTC
>.|.|TRBJ1-2|TRBV9
CASRGESGYGYTF
TGTGCCAGCAGGGGAGAATCAGGCTATGGCTACACCTTC
>.|.|TRBJ1-2|TRBV6-5
CASTHTGGGYTF
TGTGCCAGCACCCATACAGGTGGCGGCTACACCTTC
>TRBD2|.|TRBJ2-1|TRBV7-6
CASSLEGVGGSSYNEQFF
TGTGCCAGCAGCTTAGAGGGTGTGGGCGGGAGCTCCTACAATGAGCAGTTCTTC
>.|.|TRBJ2-1|TRBV5-1
CACRPSGGGRNEQFF
TGCGCCTGCAGACCAAGCGGCGGGGGCCGCAATGAGCAGTTCTTC
>.|.|TRBJ1-3|TRBV2
CASTISSGNTIYF
TGTGCCAGCACCATTAGCTCTGGAAACACCATATATTTT
>.|.|TRBJ2-1|TRBV5-4
CASSLDPGRGYNNEQFF
TGTGCCAGCAGCTTGGACCCTGGTAGGGGTTATAACAATGAGCAGTTCTTC